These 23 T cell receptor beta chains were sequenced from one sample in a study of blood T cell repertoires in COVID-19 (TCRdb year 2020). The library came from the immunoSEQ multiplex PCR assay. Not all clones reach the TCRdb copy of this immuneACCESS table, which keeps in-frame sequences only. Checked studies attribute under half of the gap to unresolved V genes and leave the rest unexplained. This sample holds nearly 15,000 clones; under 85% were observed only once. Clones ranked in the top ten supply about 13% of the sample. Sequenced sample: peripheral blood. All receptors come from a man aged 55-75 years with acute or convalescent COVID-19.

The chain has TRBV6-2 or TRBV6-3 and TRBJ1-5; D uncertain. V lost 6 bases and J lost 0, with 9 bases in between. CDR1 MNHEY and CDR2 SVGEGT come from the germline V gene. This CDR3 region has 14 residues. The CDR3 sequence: CASSPRDSNQPQHF. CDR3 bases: TGTGCCAGCAGCCCCCGCGATAGCAATCAGCCCCAGCATTTT.

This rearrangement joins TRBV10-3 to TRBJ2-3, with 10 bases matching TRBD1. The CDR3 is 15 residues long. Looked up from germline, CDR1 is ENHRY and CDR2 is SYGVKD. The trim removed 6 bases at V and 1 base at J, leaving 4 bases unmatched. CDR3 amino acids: CAIRTGGIGTDTQYF. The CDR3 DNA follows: TGTGCCATCAGGACAGGGGGCATAGGCACAGATACGCAGTATTTT.

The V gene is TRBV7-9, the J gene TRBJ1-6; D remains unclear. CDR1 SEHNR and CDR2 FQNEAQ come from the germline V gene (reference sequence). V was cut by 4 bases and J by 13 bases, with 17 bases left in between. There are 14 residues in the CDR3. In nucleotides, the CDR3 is TGTGCCAGCAGCTCTCACATCGTTAGCTCCCCCCTCCACTTT. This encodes CASSSHIVSSPLHF.

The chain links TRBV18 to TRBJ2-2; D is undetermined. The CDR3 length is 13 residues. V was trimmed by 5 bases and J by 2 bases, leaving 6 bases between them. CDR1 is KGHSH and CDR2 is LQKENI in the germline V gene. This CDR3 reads CASSAINTGELFF. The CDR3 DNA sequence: TGTGCCAGCTCAGCGATTAACACCGGGGAGCTGTTTTTT.

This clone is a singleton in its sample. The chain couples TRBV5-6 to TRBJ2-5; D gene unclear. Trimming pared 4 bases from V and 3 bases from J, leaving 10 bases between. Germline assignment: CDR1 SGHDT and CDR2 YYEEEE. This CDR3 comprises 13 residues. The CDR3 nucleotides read TGTGCCAGCAGCCCACACCCCAAAGAGACCCAGTACTTC. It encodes CASSPHPKETQYF. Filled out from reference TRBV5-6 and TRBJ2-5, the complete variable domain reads DAGVTQSPTHLIKTRGQQVTLRCSPKSGHDTVSWYQQALGQGPQFIFQYYEEEERQRGNFPDRFSGHQFPNYSSELNVNALLLGDSALYLCASSPHPKETQYFGPGTRLLVL.

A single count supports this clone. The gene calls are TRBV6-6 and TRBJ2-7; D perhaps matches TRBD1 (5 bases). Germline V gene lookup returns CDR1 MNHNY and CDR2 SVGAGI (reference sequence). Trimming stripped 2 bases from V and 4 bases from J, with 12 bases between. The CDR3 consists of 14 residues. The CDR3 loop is CASSYRQGWYEQYF. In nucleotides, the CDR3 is TGTGCCAGCAGTTACCGCCAGGGTTGGTACGAGCAGTACTTC.

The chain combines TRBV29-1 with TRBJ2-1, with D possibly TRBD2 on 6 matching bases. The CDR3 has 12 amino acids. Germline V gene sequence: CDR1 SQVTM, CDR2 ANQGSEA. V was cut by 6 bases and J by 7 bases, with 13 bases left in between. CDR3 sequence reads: CSVEWTKNEQFF. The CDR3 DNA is TGCAGCGTCGAATGGACTAAAAATGAGCAGTTCTTC.

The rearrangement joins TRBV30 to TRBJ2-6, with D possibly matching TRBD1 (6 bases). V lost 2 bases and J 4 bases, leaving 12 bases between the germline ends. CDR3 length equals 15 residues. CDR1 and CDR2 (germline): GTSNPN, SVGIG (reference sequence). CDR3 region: CAWSYMGAGANVLTF. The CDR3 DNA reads TGTGCCTGGAGTTATATGGGGGCCGGGGCCAACGTCCTGACTTTC.

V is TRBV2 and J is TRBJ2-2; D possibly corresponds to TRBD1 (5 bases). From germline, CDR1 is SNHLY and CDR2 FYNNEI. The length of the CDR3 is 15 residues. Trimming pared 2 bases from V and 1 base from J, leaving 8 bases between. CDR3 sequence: CASSENRLNTGELFF. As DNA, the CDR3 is TGTGCCAGCAGTGAAAACAGGCTGAACACCGGGGAGCTGTTTTTT. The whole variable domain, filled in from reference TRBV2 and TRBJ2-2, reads EPEVTQTPSHQVTQMGQEVILRCVPISNHLYFYWYRQILGQKVEFLVSFYNNEISEKSEIFDDQFSVERPDGSNFTLKIRSTKLEDSAMYFCASSENRLNTGELFFGEGSRLTVL.

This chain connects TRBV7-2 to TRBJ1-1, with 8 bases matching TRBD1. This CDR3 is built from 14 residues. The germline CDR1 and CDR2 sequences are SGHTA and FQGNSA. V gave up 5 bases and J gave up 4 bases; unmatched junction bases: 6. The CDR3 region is CASSAGQGSTEAFF. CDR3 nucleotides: TGTGCCAGCAGCGCCGGACAGGGTAGCACTGAAGCTTTCTTT.

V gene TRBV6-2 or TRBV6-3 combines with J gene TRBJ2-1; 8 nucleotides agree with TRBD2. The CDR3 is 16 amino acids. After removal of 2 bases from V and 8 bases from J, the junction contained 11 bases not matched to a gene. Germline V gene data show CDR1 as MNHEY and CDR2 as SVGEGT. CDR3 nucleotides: TGTGCCAGCAGTTACGTAAGCGGGAGAATTGACGATGAGCAGTTCTTC. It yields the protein CASSYVSGRIDDEQFF.

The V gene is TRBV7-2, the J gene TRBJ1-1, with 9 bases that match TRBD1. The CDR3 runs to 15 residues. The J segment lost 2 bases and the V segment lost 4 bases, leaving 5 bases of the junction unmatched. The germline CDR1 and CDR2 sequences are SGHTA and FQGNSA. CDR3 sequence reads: CASSWGQGLNTEAFF. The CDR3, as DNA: TGTGCCAGCAGCTGGGGACAGGGTCTAAACACTGAAGCTTTCTTT.

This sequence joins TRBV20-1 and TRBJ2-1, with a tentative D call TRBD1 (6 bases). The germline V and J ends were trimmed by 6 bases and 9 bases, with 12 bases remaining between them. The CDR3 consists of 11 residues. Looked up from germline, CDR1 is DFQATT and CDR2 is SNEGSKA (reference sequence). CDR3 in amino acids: CSAKTGSEQFF. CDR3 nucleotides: TGCAGTGCAAAAACAGGGAGTGAGCAGTTCTTC.

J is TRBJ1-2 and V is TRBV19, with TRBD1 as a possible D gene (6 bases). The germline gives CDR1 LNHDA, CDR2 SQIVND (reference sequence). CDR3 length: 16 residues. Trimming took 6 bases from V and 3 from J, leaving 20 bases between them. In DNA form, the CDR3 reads TGTGCCAGTAGACCCCTTGGGGGGGCACTCCACTATGGCTACACCTTC. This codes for CASRPLGGALHYGYTF.

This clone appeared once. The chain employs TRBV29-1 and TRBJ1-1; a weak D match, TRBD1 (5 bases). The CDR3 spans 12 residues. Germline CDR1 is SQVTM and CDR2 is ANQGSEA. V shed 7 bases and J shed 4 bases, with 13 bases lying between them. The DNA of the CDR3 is TGCAGCGCCCAGGACACGCTCACTGAAGCTTTCTTT. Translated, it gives CSAQDTLTEAFF. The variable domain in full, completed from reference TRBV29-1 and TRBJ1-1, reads SAVISQKPSRDICQRGTSLTIQCQVDSQVTMMFWYRQQPGQSLTLIATANQGSEATYESGFVIDKFPISRPNLTFSTLTVSNMSPEDSSIYLCSAQDTLTEAFFGQGTRLTVV.

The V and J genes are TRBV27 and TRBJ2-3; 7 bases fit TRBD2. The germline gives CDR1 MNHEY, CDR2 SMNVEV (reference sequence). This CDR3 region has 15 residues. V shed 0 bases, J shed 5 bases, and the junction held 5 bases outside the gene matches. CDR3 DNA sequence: TGTGCCAGCAGTTTATCGGCGGGAGTCTTAGATACGCAGTATTTT. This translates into CASSLSAGVLDTQYF.

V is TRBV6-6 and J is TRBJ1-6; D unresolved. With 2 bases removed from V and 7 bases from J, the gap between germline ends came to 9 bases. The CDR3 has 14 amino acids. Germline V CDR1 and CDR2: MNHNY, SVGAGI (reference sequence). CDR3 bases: TGTGCCAGCAGTTACCGCGCCGCCAATTCACCCCTCCACTTT. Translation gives CASSYRAANSPLHF.

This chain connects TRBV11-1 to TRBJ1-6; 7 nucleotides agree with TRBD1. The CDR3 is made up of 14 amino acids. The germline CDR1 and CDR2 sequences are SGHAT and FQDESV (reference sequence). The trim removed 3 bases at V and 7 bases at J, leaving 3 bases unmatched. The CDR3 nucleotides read TGTGCCAGCAGCTTTCTACAGGGGAATTCACCCCTCCACTTT. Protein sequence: CASSFLQGNSPLHF.

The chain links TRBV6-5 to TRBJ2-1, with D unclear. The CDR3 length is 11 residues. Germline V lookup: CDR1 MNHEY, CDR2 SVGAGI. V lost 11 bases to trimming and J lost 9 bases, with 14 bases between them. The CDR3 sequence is CAGASYSEQFF. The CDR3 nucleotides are TGTGCCGGAGCCTCCTATAGTGAGCAGTTCTTC.

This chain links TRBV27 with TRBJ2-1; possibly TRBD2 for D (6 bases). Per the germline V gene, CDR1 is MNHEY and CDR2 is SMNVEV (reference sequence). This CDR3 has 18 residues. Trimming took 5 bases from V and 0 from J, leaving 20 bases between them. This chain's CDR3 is CASSPLRTLAFSYNEQFF. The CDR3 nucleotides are TGTGCCAGCAGTCCACTTAGGACACTAGCTTTCTCCTACAATGAGCAGTTCTTC.

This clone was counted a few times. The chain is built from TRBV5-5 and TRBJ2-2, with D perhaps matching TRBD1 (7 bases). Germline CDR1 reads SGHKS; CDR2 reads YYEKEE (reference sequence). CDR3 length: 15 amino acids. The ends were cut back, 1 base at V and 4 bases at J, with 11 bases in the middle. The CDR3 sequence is CASSLWQGGTGELFF. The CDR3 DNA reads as TGTGCCAGCAGCTTGTGGCAGGGGGGCACCGGGGAGCTGTTTTTT.

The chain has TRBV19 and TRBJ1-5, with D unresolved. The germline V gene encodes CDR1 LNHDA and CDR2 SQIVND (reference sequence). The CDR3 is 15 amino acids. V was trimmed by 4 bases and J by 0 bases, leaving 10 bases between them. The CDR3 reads CASSRPVNSNQPQHF. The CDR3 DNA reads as TGTGCCAGTAGTAGGCCAGTAAATAGCAATCAGCCCCAGCATTTT.

DNA for the CDR3: TGTGCCAGCAGCCAGTTAGCTAGCGGGGGGGCAGATACGCAGTATTTT. This encodes CASSQLASGGADTQYF. J is TRBJ2-3 and V is TRBV3-1 (or the pseudogene TRBV3-2); 12 bases are shared with TRBD2. The CDR3 loop spans 16 amino acids. V was pared by 3 bases and J by 4 bases, with 5 bases of the junction left unmatched. Per germline, CDR1 LGHDT and CDR2 YNNKEL (reference sequence).